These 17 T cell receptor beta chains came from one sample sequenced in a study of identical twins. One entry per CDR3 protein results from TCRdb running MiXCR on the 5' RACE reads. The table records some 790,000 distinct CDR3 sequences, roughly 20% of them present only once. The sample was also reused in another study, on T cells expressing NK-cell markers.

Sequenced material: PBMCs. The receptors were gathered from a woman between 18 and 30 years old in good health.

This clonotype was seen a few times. The CDR3 sequence: CASSFRTSGGKQFF. The CDR3 DNA follows: TGTGCCAGCAGCTTCCGGACTAGCGGGGGGAAGCAGTTCTTC. The chain employs TRBV13 and TRBJ2-1, with 14 bases lining up with TRBD2. After removal of 3 bases from V and 11 bases from J, the junction contained 3 bases not matched to a gene. There are 14 residues in the CDR3. Germline CDR1 PRHDT, CDR2 FYEKMQ (reference sequence). Filled out from reference TRBV13 and TRBJ2-1, the complete variable domain reads AAGVIQSPRHLIKEKRETATLKCYPIPRHDTVYWYQQGPGQDPQFLISFYEKMQSDKGSIPDRFSAQQFSDYHSELNMSSLELGDSALYFCASSFRTSGGKQFFGPGTRLTVL.

CDR3 nucleotides: TGTGCCAGCAGTTACTCGCCAGCGGGAACCCTTAGGAACGAGCAGTACTTC. Its protein is CASSYSPAGTLRNEQYF. This chain links TRBV6-5 with TRBJ2-7, with 7 bases identical to TRBD2. Germline assignment: CDR1 MNHEY and CDR2 SVGAGI. The CDR3 contains 17 residues. V lost 0 bases and J lost 5; bases outside the gene matches: 13.

The CDR3 nucleotides read TGTGCCAGCAGCCACCGGACAGGGTCTAACTATGGCTACACCTTC. This sequence encodes CASSHRTGSNYGYTF. This chain links TRBV7-2 with TRBJ1-2, with TRBD1 matching 8 bases. The CDR3 is 15 residues long. Per germline, CDR1 SGHTA and CDR2 FQGNSA. Trimming at V came to 5 bases and at J to 0 bases, leaving 5 bases not matched to a gene.

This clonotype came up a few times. Here the CDR3 reads CASSYLIAGDTQYF. Here the CDR3 DNA reads TGTGCCAGCAGTTACTTAATAGCGGGAGATACGCAGTATTTT. This chain links TRBV6-5 with TRBJ2-3; TRBD2 aligns across 7 bases. This CDR3 comprises 14 residues. The germline V gene encodes CDR1 MNHEY and CDR2 SVGAGI. Trimming took 1 base from V and 5 from J; bases not matched to a gene: 3.

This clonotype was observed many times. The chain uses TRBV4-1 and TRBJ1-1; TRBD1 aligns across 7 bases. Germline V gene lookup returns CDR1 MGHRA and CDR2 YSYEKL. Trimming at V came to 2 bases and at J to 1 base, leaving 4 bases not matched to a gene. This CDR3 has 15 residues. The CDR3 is CASSQTRTGNTEAFF. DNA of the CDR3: TGCGCCAGCAGCCAAACCCGGACAGGGAACACTGAAGCTTTCTTT.

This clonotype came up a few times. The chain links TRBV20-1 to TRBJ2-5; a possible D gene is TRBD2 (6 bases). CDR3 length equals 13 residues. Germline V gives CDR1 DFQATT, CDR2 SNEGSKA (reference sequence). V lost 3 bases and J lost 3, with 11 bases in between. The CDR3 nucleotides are TGCAGTGCTAGGGTGGGGGGAAAAGAGACCCAGTACTTC. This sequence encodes CSARVGGKETQYF.

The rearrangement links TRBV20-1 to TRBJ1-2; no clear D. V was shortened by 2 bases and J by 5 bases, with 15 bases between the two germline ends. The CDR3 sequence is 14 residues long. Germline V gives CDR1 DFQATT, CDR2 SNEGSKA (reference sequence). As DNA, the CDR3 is TGCAGTGCTAGAAGTTATGAGGGTTGGTATGGCTACACCTTC. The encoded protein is CSARSYEGWYGYTF.

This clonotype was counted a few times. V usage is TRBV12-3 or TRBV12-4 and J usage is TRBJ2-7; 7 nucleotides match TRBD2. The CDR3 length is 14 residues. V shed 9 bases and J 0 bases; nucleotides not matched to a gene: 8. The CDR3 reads CASSWDYNSYEQYF. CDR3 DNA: TGTGCCAGTTCGTGGGACTACAACTCCTACGAGCAGTACTTC.

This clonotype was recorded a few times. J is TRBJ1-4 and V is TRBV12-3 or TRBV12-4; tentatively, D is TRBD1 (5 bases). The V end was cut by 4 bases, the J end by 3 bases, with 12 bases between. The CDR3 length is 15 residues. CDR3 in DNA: TGTGCCAGCAGTTCGGGACCAGGAGCTAATGAAAAACTGTTTTTT. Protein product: CASSSGPGANEKLFF.

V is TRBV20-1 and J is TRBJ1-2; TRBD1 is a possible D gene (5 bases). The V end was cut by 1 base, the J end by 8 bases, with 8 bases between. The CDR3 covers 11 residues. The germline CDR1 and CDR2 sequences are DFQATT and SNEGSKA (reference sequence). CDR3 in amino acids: CSARVRDGYTF. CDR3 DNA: TGCAGTGCTAGAGTCAGGGACGGCTACACCTTC.

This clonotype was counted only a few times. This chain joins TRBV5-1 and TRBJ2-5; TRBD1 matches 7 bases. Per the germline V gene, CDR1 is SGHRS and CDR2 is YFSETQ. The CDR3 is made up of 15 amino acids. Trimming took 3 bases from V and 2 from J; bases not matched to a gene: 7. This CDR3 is CASSSPPGQQETQYF. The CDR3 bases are TGCGCCAGCAGCTCTCCCCCGGGACAGCAAGAGACCCAGTACTTC.

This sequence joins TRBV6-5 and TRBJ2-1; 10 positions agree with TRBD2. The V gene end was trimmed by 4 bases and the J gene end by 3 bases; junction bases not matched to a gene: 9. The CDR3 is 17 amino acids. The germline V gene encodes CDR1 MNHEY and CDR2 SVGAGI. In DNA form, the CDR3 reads TGTGCCAGCAGTTCCCCCCGGACTAGCGGAGACTACAATGAGCAGTTCTTC. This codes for CASSSPRTSGDYNEQFF.

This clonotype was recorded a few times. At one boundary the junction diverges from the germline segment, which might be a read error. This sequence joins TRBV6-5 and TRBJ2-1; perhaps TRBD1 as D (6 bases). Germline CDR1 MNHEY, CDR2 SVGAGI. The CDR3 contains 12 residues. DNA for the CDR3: TGTGCCAGCAGTTCCGGGACATCCATCTGGCTCTTC. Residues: CASSSGTSIWLF.

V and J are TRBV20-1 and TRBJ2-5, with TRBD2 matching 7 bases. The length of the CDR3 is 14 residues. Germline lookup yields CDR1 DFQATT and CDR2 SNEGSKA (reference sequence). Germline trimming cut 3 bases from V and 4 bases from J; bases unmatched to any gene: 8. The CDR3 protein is CSASRRENRETQYF. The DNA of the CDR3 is TGCAGTGCTAGTCGGCGGGAGAATAGAGAGACCCAGTACTTC.

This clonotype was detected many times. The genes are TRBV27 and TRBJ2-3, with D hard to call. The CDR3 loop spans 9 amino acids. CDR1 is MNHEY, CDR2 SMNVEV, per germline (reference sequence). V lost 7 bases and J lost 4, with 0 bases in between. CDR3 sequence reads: CASTDTQYF. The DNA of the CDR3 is TGTGCCAGCACAGATACGCAGTATTTT.

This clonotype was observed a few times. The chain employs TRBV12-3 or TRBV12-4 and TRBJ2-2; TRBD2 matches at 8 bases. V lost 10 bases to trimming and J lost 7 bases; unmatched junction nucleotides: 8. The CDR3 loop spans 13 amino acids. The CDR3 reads CATGGAIRGELFF. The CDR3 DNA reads TGTGCCACCGGGGGGGCGATTCGCGGGGAGCTGTTTTTT.

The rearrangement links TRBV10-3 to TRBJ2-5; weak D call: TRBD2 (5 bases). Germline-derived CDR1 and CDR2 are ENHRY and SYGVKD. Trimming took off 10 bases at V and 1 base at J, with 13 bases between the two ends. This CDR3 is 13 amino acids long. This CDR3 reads CATGAEIQETQYF. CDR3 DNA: TGTGCCACCGGAGCGGAGATCCAAGAGACCCAGTACTTC.